The source of this T cell receptor beta chain is a study of shared clonotypes between healthy human individuals. V shed 0 bases, J shed 0 bases, and the junction held 4 bases outside the gene matches. Germline V gene lookup returns CDR1 SGHAT and CDR2 FQNNGV. The CDR3 length is 17 residues. The repertoire was sequenced with immunoSEQ multiplex PCR; TCRdb's copy has only in-frame clones and lacks some. The profile shows approximately 530,000 clones, around 95% of them singletons. The sequence was collected from a woman in her twenties or thirties in good health. J is TRBJ1-5 and V is TRBV11-2, with TRBD1 matching 8 bases. The sequenced sample was naive CD4+ T cells sorted from blood. The sample's subset: CD45RA+ positively selected. The DNA of the CDR3 is TGTGCCAGCAGCTTAGAGTCAGGGGGCGGTAGCAATCAGCCCCAGCATTTT. Encoded protein: CASSLESGGGSNQPQHF.